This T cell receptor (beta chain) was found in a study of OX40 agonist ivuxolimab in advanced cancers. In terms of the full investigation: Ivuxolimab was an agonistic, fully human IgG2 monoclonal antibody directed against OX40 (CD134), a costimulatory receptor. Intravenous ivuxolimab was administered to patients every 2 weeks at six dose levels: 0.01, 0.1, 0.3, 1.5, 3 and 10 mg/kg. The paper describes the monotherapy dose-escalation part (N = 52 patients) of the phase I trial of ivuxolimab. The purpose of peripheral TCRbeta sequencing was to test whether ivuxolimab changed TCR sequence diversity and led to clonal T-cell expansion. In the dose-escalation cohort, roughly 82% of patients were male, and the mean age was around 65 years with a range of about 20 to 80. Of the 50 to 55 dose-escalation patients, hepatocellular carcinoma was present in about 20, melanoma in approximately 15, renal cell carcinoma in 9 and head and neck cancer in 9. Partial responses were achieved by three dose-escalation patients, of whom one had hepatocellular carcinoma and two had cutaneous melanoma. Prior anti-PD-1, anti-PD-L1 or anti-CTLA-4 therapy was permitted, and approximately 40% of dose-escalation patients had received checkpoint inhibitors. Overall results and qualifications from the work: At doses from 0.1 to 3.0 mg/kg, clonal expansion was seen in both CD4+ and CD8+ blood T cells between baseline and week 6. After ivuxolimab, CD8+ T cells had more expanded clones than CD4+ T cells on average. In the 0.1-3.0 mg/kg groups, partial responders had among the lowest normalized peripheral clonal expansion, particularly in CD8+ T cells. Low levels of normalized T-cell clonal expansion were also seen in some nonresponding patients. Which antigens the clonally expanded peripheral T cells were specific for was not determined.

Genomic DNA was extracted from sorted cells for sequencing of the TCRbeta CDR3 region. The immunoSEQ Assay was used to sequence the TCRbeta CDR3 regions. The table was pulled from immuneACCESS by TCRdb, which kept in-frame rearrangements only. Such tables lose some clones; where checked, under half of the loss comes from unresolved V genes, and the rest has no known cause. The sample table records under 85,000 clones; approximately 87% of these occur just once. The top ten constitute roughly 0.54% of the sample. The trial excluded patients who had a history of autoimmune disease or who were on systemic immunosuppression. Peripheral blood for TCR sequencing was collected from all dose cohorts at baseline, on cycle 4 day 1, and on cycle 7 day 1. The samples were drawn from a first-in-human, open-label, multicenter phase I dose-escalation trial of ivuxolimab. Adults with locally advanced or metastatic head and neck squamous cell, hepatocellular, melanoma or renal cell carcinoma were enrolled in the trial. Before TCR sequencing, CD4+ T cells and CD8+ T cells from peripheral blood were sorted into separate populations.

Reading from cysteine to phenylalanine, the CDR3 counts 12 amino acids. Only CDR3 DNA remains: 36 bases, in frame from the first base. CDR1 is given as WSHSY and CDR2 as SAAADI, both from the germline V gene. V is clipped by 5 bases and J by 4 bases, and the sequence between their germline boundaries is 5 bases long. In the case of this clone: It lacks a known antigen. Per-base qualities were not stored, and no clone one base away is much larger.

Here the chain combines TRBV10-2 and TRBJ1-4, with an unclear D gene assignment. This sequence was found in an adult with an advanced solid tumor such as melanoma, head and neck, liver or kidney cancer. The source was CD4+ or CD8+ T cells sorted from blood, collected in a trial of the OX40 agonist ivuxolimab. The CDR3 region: CASSLGNEKLFF. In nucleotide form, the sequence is TGCGCCAGCAGTTTGGGTAATGAAAAACTGTTTTTT.